Each of the 15 T cell receptor beta chains below was sequenced from the same sample in a study of monozygotic twins with inflammatory bowel disease. TCRdb reprocessed the 5' RACE reads and stores each CDR3 protein as one record, lacking DNA. Found here are 350,000 to 500,000 distinct CDR3 sequences; the top ten clones hold approximately 2.4%. Material for sequencing was blood. These receptors all come from a human donor with ulcerative colitis or Crohn's disease, or a healthy co-twin of an affected twin (not recorded which).

The chain recombines TRBV27 with TRBJ1-1. The CDR3 loop spans 16 amino acids. The germline gives CDR1 MNHEY, CDR2 SMNVEV (reference sequence). The CDR3 sequence: CASSLSLGGHNTEAFF.

The V call is TRBV7-8, the J call TRBJ2-5; TCRdb designates TRBD2, a call that cannot be tested without DNA. The CDR3 runs to 15 residues. The germline CDR1 and CDR2 sequences are SGHVS and FQNEAQ. CDR3 in amino acids: CASRRRLAGADTQYF.

The chain joins TRBV10-3 to TRBJ2-6; lacking DNA, the TRBD2 call made by TCRdb goes unchecked. The CDR3 loop spans 17 amino acids. Germline CDR1 is ENHRY and CDR2 is SYGVKD. The CDR3 region is CATSRVGGSSGANVLTF.

The chain employs TRBV12-3 or TRBV12-4 and TRBJ1-1; TCRdb reports TRBD1, a call that lacks DNA to check it against. This CDR3 has 14 residues. The CDR3 sequence: CASSLTDVNTEAFF.

The chain joins TRBV2 to TRBJ2-3. This CDR3 region has 14 residues. Germline assignment: CDR1 SNHLY and CDR2 FYNNEI. CDR3 in amino acids: CASSESEITDTQYF.

The chain uses TRBV5-1 and TRBJ2-5; lacking DNA, the TRBD2 call made by TCRdb goes unchecked. The CDR3 covers 15 residues. Germline CDR1 is SGHRS and CDR2 is YFSETQ. CDR3 amino acids: CASAPEAGGRETQYF.

This sequence joins TRBV13 and TRBJ2-2; TCRdb's D gene call, TRBD1, goes unchecked for lack of DNA. The length of the CDR3 is 16 residues. Germline CDR1 and CDR2: PRHDT and FYEKMQ (reference sequence). CDR3 region: CASSLEGRRNTGELFF.

This chain links TRBV9 with TRBJ1-1; TCRdb designates TRBD1, a call that cannot be tested without DNA. The germline V gene has CDR1 SGDLS and CDR2 YYNGEE. CDR3 length: 15 residues. This chain's CDR3 is CASSPTGQGETEAFF.

J is TRBJ2-2 and V is TRBV20-1; TCRdb indicates TRBD1, and absent DNA this call remains unverified. The CDR3 consists of 16 residues. In germline, CDR1 is DFQATT, CDR2 SNEGSKA (reference sequence). CDR3 loop: CSAEHGGTGRNGELFF.

The V call is TRBV4-3, the J call TRBJ2-1; TCRdb proposes TRBD2, but this gene call is untestable without DNA. CDR3 length: 17 residues. Germline CDR1 and CDR2: LGHNA and YSLEER. The CDR3 loop is CASSQSLGLEFYNEQFF.

The CDR3 here is CSASGSRVSGNTIYF. This chain connects TRBV20-1 to TRBJ1-3. From germline, CDR1 is DFQATT and CDR2 SNEGSKA (reference sequence). This CDR3 spans 15 amino acids.

This chain joins TRBV28 and TRBJ2-1; TCRdb's D gene call, TRBD2, goes unchecked for lack of DNA. CDR1 MDHEN and CDR2 SYDVKM come from the germline V gene. CDR3 length equals 16 residues. The CDR3 reads CASSKGLAGGPNEQFF.

The chain combines TRBV5-1 with TRBJ2-3; TCRdb proposes TRBD1, but this gene call is untestable without DNA. The germline gives CDR1 SGHRS, CDR2 YFSETQ. This CDR3 region has 17 residues. CDR3 sequence reads: CASQHGNRDSIPDTQYF.

The chain employs TRBV6-5 and TRBJ2-1; no DNA is available, so the TRBD2 call from TCRdb remains unchecked. The germline CDR1 and CDR2 sequences are MNHEY and SVGAGI. The CDR3 covers 15 residues. The CDR3: CASSWRGSSYNEQFF.

J is TRBJ1-1 and V is TRBV29-1. Germline CDR1 SQVTM, CDR2 ANQGSEA. The CDR3 is 11 residues long. The CDR3 region is CSVHMNTEAFF.